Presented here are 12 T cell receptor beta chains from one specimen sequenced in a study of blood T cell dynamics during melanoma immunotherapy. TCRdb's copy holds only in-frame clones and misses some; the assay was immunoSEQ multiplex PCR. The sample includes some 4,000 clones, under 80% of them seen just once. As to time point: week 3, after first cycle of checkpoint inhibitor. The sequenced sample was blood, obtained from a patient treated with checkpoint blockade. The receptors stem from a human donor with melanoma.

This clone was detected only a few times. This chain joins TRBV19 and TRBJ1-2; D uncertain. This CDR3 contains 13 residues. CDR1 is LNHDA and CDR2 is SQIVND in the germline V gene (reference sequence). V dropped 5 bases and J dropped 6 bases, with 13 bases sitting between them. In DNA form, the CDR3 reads TGTGCCAGTAGTCGGGCCACCCGCGATGGCTACACCTTC. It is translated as CASSRATRDGYTF.

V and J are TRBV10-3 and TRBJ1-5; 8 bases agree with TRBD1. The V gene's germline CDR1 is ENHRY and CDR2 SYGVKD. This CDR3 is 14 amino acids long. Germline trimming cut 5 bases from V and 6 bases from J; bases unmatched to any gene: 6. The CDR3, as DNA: TGTGCCATCAGTCTCGGACAGGGAAGTCAGCCCCAGCATTTT. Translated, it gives CAISLGQGSQPQHF.

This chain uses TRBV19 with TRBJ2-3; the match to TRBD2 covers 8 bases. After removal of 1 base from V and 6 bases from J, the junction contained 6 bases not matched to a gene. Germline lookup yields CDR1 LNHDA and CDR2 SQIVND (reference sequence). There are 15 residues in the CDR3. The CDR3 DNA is TGTGCCAGTAGTATAGGGCCGGGGGGGCCCGATACGCAGTATTTT. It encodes CASSIGPGGPDTQYF.

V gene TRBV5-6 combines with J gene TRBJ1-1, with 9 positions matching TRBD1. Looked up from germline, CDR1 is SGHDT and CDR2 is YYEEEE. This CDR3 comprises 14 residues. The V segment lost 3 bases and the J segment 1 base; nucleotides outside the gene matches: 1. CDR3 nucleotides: TGTGCCAGCAGCTCGGGACAGGGGAACACTGAAGCTTTCTTT. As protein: CASSSGQGNTEAFF.

CDR3 sequence: CASSSPGRKSSYEQYF. The CDR3 DNA sequence: TGTGCCAGCAGCTCCCCCGGGAGGAAGAGCTCCTACGAGCAGTACTTC. The chain combines TRBV7-2 with TRBJ2-7, with 7 bases matching TRBD2. This CDR3 comprises 16 residues. CDR1 is SGHTA and CDR2 is FQGNSA in the germline V gene. With V trimmed by 4 bases and J by 0 bases, 9 bases remained unmatched.

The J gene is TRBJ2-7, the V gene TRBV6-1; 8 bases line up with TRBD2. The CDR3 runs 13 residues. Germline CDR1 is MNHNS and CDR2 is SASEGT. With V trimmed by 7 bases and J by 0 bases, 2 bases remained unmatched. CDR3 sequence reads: CASTAGASYEQYF. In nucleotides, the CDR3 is TGTGCCAGCACAGCGGGGGCCTCCTACGAGCAGTACTTC.

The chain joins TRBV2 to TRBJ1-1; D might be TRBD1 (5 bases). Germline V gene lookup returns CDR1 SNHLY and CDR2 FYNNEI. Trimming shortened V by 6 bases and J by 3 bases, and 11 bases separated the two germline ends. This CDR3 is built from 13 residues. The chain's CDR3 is CASSAWGYTEAFF. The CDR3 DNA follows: TGTGCCAGCAGCGCGTGGGGGTACACTGAAGCTTTCTTT.

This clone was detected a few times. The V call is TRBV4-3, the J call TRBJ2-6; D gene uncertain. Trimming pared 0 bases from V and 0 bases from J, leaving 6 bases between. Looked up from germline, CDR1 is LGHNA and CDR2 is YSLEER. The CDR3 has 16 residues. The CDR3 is CASSQDYSSGANVLTF. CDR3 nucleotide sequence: TGCGCCAGCAGCCAAGATTACAGCTCTGGGGCCAACGTCCTGACTTTC.

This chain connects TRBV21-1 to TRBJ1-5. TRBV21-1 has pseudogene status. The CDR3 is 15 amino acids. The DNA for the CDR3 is TGTGCCAGCAGCAAAGTAAGGGAGGTAAATCAGCCCCAGCATTTT. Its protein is CASSKVREVNQPQHF.

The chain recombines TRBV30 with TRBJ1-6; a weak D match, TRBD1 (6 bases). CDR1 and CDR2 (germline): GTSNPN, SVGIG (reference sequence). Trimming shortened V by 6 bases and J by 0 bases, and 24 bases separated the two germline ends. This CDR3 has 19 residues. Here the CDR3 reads CACRGDLVSKSSYNSPLHF. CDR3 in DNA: TGTGCCTGTAGGGGGGACCTAGTGTCCAAGAGCTCCTATAATTCACCCCTCCACTTT.

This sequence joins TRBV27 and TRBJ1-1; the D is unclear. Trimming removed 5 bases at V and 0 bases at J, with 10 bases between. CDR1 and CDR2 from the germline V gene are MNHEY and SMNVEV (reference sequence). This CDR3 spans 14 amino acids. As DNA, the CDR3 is TGTGCCAGCAGTAAAGAAGGGATGAACACTGAAGCTTTCTTT. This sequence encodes CASSKEGMNTEAFF.

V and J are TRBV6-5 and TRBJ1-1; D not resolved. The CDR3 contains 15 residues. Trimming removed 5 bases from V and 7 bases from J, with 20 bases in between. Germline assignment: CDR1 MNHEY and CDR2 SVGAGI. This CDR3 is CASSLNPGPEGEAFF. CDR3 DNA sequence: TGTGCCAGCAGTCTTAACCCGGGTCCCGAGGGTGAAGCTTTCTTT.